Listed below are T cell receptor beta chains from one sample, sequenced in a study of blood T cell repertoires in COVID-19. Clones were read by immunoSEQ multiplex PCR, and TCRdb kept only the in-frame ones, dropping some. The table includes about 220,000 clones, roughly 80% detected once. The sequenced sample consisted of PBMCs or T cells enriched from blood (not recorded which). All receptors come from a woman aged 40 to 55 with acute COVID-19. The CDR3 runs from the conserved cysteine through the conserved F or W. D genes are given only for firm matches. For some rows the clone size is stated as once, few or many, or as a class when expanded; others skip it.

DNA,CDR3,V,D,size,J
TGTGCCAGCAGCCAAGATTGGACAGGGGGCTCTGGAAACACCATATATTTT,CASSQDWTGGSGNTIYF,TRBV3-1/TRBV3-2,TRBD1,-,TRBJ1-3
TGTGCCAGCAGTTTCGGGAGAGCTTACACAGATACGCAGTATTTT,CASSFGRAYTDTQYF,TRBV27,-,-,TRBJ2-3
TGTGCCGTTGGGGAGTCAGATACGCAGTATTTT,CAVGESDTQYF,TRBV6-6,-,-,TRBJ2-3
TGTGCCAGCAGTTTACAGGGCCGGGACGAGCAGTACTTC,CASSLQGRDEQYF,TRBV12-3/TRBV12-4,-,-,TRBJ2-7
TGCGCCAGCAGCTTGGGCGCCGGGACTTCAAAAGAGACCCAGTACTTC,CASSLGAGTSKETQYF,TRBV5-1,-,-,TRBJ2-5
TGTGCCAGCAGTTACAAGGGGAATGAGCAGTTCTTC,CASSYKGNEQFF,TRBV6-2/TRBV6-3,-,-,TRBJ2-1
TGTGCCAGCAGCGTAGAATCGGGGACGCAGTATTTT,CASSVESGTQYF,TRBV9,-,-,TRBJ2-3
TGCGCCAGCAGCTTGTCAGGATATAATGAAAAACTGTTTTTT,CASSLSGYNEKLFF,TRBV5-1,-,once,TRBJ1-4
TGTGCCAGCTCTATGCTGAAAGGGGATAATGAAAAACTGTTTTTT,CASSMLKGDNEKLFF,TRBV18,-,-,TRBJ1-4
TGTGCCACCAGCAAAAGTAGAGCCACGGGAGTGACCCTCCACTTT,CATSKSRATGVTLHF,TRBV15,-,-,TRBJ1-6
TGTGCCAGTAGTGCGGCCTTGGACAGGGTCAATGAGCAGTTCTTC,CASSAALDRVNEQFF,TRBV19,TRBD1,-,TRBJ2-1
TGTGCCAGCAGCTTAGCGGACAGGGGAACCTACGAGCAGTACTTC,CASSLADRGTYEQYF,TRBV7-8,TRBD1,-,TRBJ2-7
TGCAGTGCTAGTGAGGGACAGGAATACAATGAGCAGTTCTTC,CSASEGQEYNEQFF,TRBV20-1,TRBD1,-,TRBJ2-1
TGTGCCAGCAGTGAAGGGGGCGACTATGGCTACACCTTC,CASSEGGDYGYTF,TRBV2,-,-,TRBJ1-2
TGTGCCAGCAGCCGTAAAGCGGGAGTCCAAGAGACCCAGTACTTC,CASSRKAGVQETQYF,TRBV5-4,TRBD2,-,TRBJ2-5
TGTGCCAGTAGTCCCCAGACAGGGGTCTACGAGCAGTACTTC,CASSPQTGVYEQYF,TRBV19,TRBD1,-,TRBJ2-7
TGTGCCAGCACCCCACAGGGGGCCTTGAACACTGAAGCTTTCTTT,CASTPQGALNTEAFF,TRBV11-2,TRBD1,-,TRBJ1-1
TGTGCCAGCAGCTTAGCTCCCCGGAACATACCTGCCAGGAACTATGGCTACACCTTC,CASSLAPRNIPARNYGYTF,TRBV11-2,-,-,TRBJ1-2
TGTGCCAGCAGTTTTAGCGGGAGTCCCTACGAGCAGTACTTC,CASSFSGSPYEQYF,TRBV27,TRBD2,-,TRBJ2-7
TGTGCCTGGGGGGACTTCTACAATGAGCAGTTCTTC,CAWGDFYNEQFF,TRBV30,-,-,TRBJ2-1
TGTGCCAGCTCACCCCAGGGAAGCGCCTACGAGCAGTACTTC,CASSPQGSAYEQYF,TRBV18,-,-,TRBJ2-7
TGTGCCAGCAGCCAGGGCAGATTATACACTGAAGCTTTCTTT,CASSQGRLYTEAFF,TRBV3-1/TRBV3-2,-,-,TRBJ1-1
TGTGCCACCAGAGACAGGGATAGCAATCAGCCCCAGCATTTT,CATRDRDSNQPQHF,TRBV24-1,TRBD1,-,TRBJ1-5
TGTGCCAGCAGCTTGGGCGGGAGCTCCTACAATGAGCAGTTCTTC,CASSLGGSSYNEQFF,TRBV5-8,TRBD2,-,TRBJ2-1
TGTGCCAGCTCGACAAGGGGGGGACAGGGGCACAACTATGGCTACACCTTC,CASSTRGGQGHNYGYTF,TRBV18,TRBD1,-,TRBJ1-2
TGTGCCAGCAGTGCGTTCACAGATACGCAGTATTTT,CASSAFTDTQYF,TRBV25-1,-,-,TRBJ2-3
TGTGCCAGCAGACAGGGCGACGGGGAGCTGTTTTTT,CASRQGDGELFF,TRBV12-3/TRBV12-4,-,few,TRBJ2-2
TGTGCCAGTAGGACCGGGACAGGGAGAGGGAACACTGAAGCTTTCTTT,CASRTGTGRGNTEAFF,TRBV19,TRBD1,-,TRBJ1-1